This TCR beta chain comes out of a study of T cell repertoires in aging, cancer and after chemotherapy. As for the study in general: Donor ages fell into six groups from 30 or younger up to 70 or older. Points from the study as a whole: In hematological cancer patients, infiltrated lymphoid organs may have impaired thymic emigration or peripheral T cell expansion. In each cancer cohort, median generation probability increased across chemotherapy, suggesting thymic output rebounded.

A few counts support this clonotype. Its target is unknown. TCR beta rearrangements were amplified from peripheral blood genomic DNA. TRB rearrangements spanning V, D and J were amplified using mixed TRB-A/B primers. TCRdb used MiXCR to reprocess the multiplex PCR reads, holding one entry per CDR3 protein. This table holds roughly 7,000 distinct CDR3 sequences, 30% found once. This CDR3 contains 18 residues. Germline V gene lookup returns CDR1 SGHVS and CDR2 FNYEAQ. V shed 5 bases and J 5 bases; nucleotides not matched to a gene: 20. Material for sequencing was blood. The sequence was obtained from a human donor with a blood cancer. The J gene is TRBJ1-1, the V gene TRBV7-6, with 7 bases that match TRBD1. In nucleotides, the CDR3 is TGTGCCAGCAGCGCGGCGGCGTTCGGAGACAGGGAGGGGACTGAAGCTTTCTTT. Its translation is CASSAAAFGDREGTEAFF.